This TCR beta chain was obtained from a study of blood T cells in healthy people across ages. Study-wide results and limits: Older individuals had lower TCR beta diversity per million T cells (the decline was roughly linear).

Using a J-beta primer mix together with a sample-barcoded 5' primer, a second PCR was run for about 6 to 12 cycles. The template-switch adaptor was a 5' adaptor with 12 random nucleotides. It tagged each cDNA molecule. Per sample, CDR3-containing paired-end reads numbered at least 2.5 million. TCRdb reprocessed the 5' RACE reads with MiXCR, giving one entry per CDR3 protein. The sample lists some 1,000,000 distinct CDR3 sequences; roughly 24% were seen once. Note on this clonotype: The antigen is unknown.

The V gene lost 2 bases and the J gene lost 1 base, with 10 bases spanning the gap. Germline CDR1 MGHRA, CDR2 YSYEKL. This CDR3 has 15 amino acids. These data also formed part of another study, on T cells of mothers and their children. That study adds: A few healthy Caucasian mothers, along with their six children, served as the donors.

This clonotype was obtained from a girl aged 2-10 years in good health. J is TRBJ2-3 and V is TRBV4-1; D gene ambiguous. Sequencing input: blood. CDR3 sequence (DNA): TGCGCCAGCAGCCAACCTACAGTGGGCACAGATACGCAGTATTTT. Translated: CASSQPTVGTDTQYF.